This TCR beta chain was profiled in a study of cytotoxic CD8 clonotypes in ibrutinib-treated CLL. The CDR3 is 15 residues long. Germline V gives CDR1 SGHTS, CDR2 YDEGEE. V dropped 0 bases and J dropped 6 bases, with 14 bases sitting between them. The table came from immunoSEQ multiplex PCR; TCRdb's copy has only in-frame clones and leaves some out. The sample holds around 50,000 clones, 45% to 60% seen once. This sample comprised PBMCs, obtained after 24 months of ibrutinib treatment. This clonotype was obtained from a human donor with chronic lymphocytic leukemia. The rearrangement links TRBV5-8 to TRBJ2-3; perhaps D is TRBD1 or TRBD2 (5 bases each). The CDR3, as DNA: TGTGCCAGCAGCTTGGCGGGGCCCCCGGCTGATACGCAGTATTTT. It is translated as CASSLAGPPADTQYF.